A single sample gave rise to the 8 T cell receptor beta chains below, sequenced in a study of cytotoxic CD8 clonotypes in ibrutinib-treated CLL. The assay was immunoSEQ multiplex PCR, and TCRdb's table has in-frame clones only and misses some. The table records 150,000 to 200,000 clones, 70% to 85% of them present only once. Sequenced material: PBMCs, taken after 12 months of ibrutinib treatment. The receptors come from a human donor with chronic lymphocytic leukemia.

The chain carries TRBV6-1 and TRBJ1-5; TRBD1 is a possible D gene (6 bases). Looked up from germline, CDR1 is MNHNS and CDR2 is SASEGT. CDR3 size: 17 residues. Deletions cut 1 base from V and 7 bases from J, with 20 bases between. CDR3 DNA: TGTGCCAGCAGTGAAGTCAGGGGAGGGGGATCATCGCAGCCCCAGCATTTT. Its protein is CASSEVRGGGSSQPQHF.

The sample holds a few counts of this clone. Here the CDR3 DNA reads TGCGCCAGCATCCCAGGGGACGTACCCGAACGAATCTACAATGAGCAGTTCTTC. It encodes CASIPGDVPERIYNEQFF. V and J are TRBV23-1 and TRBJ2-1, with D perhaps matching TRBD1 (6 bases). TRBV23-1 falls under the ORF class, with uncertain function. The CDR3 covers 18 residues. The V and J ends lost 7 bases and 3 bases respectively, with 25 bases between them.

The V gene is TRBV4-2, the J gene TRBJ2-1, with 11 bases that match TRBD2. The ends lost 5 bases at V and 2 bases at J; junction bases unmatched: 8. The CDR3 is 17 amino acids. CDR1 and CDR2 (germline): LGHNA, YNFKEQ. Here the CDR3 reads CASSSAASGGPYNEQFF. Written as DNA, the CDR3 is TGTGCCAGCAGCTCAGCTGCTAGCGGGGGGCCCTACAATGAGCAGTTCTTC.

The CDR3 spells CASQPLDRAAQPQHF. The CDR3 nucleotides are TGTGCCAGTCAACCCCTTGACAGGGCCGCTCAGCCCCAGCATTTT. The rearrangement joins TRBV19 to TRBJ1-5; 7 bases line up with TRBD1. The junction had 13 bases not matched to a gene; V was cut back by 8 bases and J by 6 bases. This CDR3 comprises 15 residues. Germline loops: CDR1 LNHDA, CDR2 SQIVND (reference sequence). Drawing the rest from reference TRBV19 and TRBJ1-5, the complete variable domain is DGGITQSPKYLFRKEGQNVTLSCEQNLNHDAMYWYRQDPGQGLRLIYYSQIVNDFQKGDIAEGYSVSREKKESFPLTVTSAQKNPTAFYLCASQPLDRAAQPQHFGDGTRLSIL.

This clone showed up just once. The rearrangement uses TRBV27 and TRBJ1-2; D gene ambiguous. V lost 3 bases and J 2 bases, leaving 7 bases between the germline ends. The germline CDR1 and CDR2 sequences are MNHEY and SMNVEV (reference sequence). The CDR3 covers 13 residues. The CDR3 loop is CASSFEGNYGYTF. Written as DNA, the CDR3 is TGTGCCAGCAGTTTTGAGGGCAACTATGGCTACACCTTC.

The V gene is TRBV6-1, the J gene TRBJ2-7; D is perhaps TRBD2 (6 bases). The CDR3 has 15 amino acids. With 6 bases removed from V and 2 bases from J, the gap between germline ends came to 17 bases. The germline gives CDR1 MNHNS, CDR2 SASEGT. The CDR3 region is CASRALEGRAYEQYF. The DNA for the CDR3 is TGTGCCAGCAGGGCACTGGAGGGGAGAGCCTACGAGCAGTACTTC.

Comment on this clone: One end of the junction fails to match germline, which may point to a read error. This chain links TRBV27 with TRBJ1-6, with a weak D call TRBD1 (6 bases). Germline CDR1 MNHEY, CDR2 SMNVEV (reference sequence). The CDR3 has 16 residues. The CDR3 region is CATSYSSGGLNSPLHF. CDR3 DNA sequence: TGTGCCACCAGTTACTCAAGCGGGGGCTTGAATTCACCCCTCCACTTT.

The V and J genes are TRBV19 and TRBJ1-2; D call uncertain. The germline V gene has CDR1 LNHDA and CDR2 SQIVND (reference sequence). The V gene lost 4 bases and the J gene lost 5 bases, with 17 bases spanning the gap. This CDR3 comprises 15 residues. The DNA for the CDR3 is TGTGCCAGTAGTAACGACGGACGGACTTGGTATGGCTACACCTTC. It yields the protein CASSNDGRTWYGYTF.